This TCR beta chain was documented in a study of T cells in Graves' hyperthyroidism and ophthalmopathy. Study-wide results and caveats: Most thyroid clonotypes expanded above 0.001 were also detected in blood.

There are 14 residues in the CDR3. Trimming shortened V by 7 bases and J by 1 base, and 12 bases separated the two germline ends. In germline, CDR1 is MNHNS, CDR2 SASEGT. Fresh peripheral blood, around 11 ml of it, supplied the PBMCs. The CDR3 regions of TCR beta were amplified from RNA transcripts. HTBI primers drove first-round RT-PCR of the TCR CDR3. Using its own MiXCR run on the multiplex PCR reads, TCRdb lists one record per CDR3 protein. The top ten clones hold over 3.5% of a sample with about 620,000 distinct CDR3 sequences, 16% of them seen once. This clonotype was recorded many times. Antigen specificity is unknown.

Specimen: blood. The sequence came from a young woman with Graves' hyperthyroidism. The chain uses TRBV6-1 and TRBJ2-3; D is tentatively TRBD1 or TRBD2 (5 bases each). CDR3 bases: TGTGCCAGCAACAACGGGGCAGGCACAGATACGCAGTATTTT. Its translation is CASNNGAGTDTQYF.